This T cell receptor (beta chain) was recovered during a study of shared clonotypes between healthy human individuals. Study-wide context: Three plates were used per donor for CD4 naive, three for CD4 memory, two for CD8 naive and one for CD8 memory.

This clone was observed once. Its antigen is currently unknown. Study processing details: ImmunoSEQ gave junction-only sequences without quality scores, so filtering differed. Some clones are missing from TCRdb's copy, which holds only in-frame ones; the method was immunoSEQ multiplex PCR. V and J calls plus clone size are reproduced from that table; the DNA served to infer D and trimming. The sample consists of 650,000 to 800,000 clones, 90% to 95% of them appearing once. General study findings and limits: Some clonotypes were shared by all four sorted-subset donors, while others were not shared. The non-shared ones had lower generation probabilities than the shared ones. Though the depth was large, rarefaction showed that sorted-subset sequencing was incomplete.

Positive CCR7 selection of CD45RO-negative cells yielded the naive CD8 cells, and terminally differentiated effector memory CD45RA+ cells were excluded. The sequenced sample consisted of naive CD8+ T cells sorted from blood. The TCR was taken from a man aged 25 to 45 in good health.

The CDR3 DNA follows: TGTGCCAGCAGCCTCGGACAGGGGTTGGACATTCAGTACTTC. Protein: CASSLGQGLDIQYF. V and J are TRBV13 and TRBJ2-4; TRBD1 agrees at 9 bases. This CDR3 is built from 14 residues. The germline CDR1 and CDR2 sequences are PRHDT and FYEKMQ (reference sequence). Losses at the gene ends were 5 bases for V and 8 bases for J; bases not matched to a gene: 7. The full variable domain, rest sourced from reference TRBV13 and TRBJ2-4, is AAGVIQSPRHLIKEKRETATLKCYPIPRHDTVYWYQQGPGQDPQFLISFYEKMQSDKGSIPDRFSAQQFSDYHSELNMSSLELGDSALYFCASSLGQGLDIQYFGAGTRLSVL.